The 17 T cell receptor beta chains given below trace back to one sample, sequenced in a study of T cell responses to AZD1222 COVID-19 vaccine. Using immunoSEQ multiplex PCR, the repertoire was profiled, and TCRdb retains in-frame clones only, with some absent. The sample lists about 120,000 clones, approximately 93% occurring once. This specimen consisted of peripheral blood, obtained on day 0 of AZD1222 vaccination. The receptor set was obtained from an adult in good health.

This chain uses TRBV19 with TRBJ2-1, with 10 positions matching TRBD2. Looked up from germline, CDR1 is LNHDA and CDR2 is SQIVND (reference sequence). Trimming removed 2 bases from V and 3 bases from J; junction bases left unmatched: 4. The CDR3 is made up of 16 amino acids. The CDR3 region is CASSIQSSGSYNEQFF. For the CDR3, the DNA is TGTGCCAGTAGTATACAGTCTAGCGGGAGCTACAATGAGCAGTTCTTC.

The chain uses TRBV7-9 and TRBJ1-2; 9 bases line up with TRBD1. The CDR3 has 13 amino acids. Germline CDR1 and CDR2: SEHNR and FQNEAQ (reference sequence). Unmatched junction bases numbered 7, after V lost 8 bases and J lost 6 bases. The CDR3 DNA reads as TGTGCCAGCGAGCGGGACAGGGAGGATGGCTACACCTTC. Residues: CASERDREDGYTF.

This clone was seen a single time. The chain combines TRBV28 with TRBJ1-5, with D perhaps matching TRBD1 (5 bases). This CDR3 has 12 amino acids. Germline V lookup: CDR1 MDHEN, CDR2 SYDVKM. V was shortened by 8 bases and J by 7 bases, with 12 bases between the two germline ends. CDR3 sequence reads: CASGGGGQPQHF. CDR3 sequence (DNA): TGTGCCAGCGGTGGCGGGGGACAGCCCCAGCATTTT.

The V gene is TRBV19, the J gene TRBJ2-1, with D unresolved. CDR3 length: 13 amino acids. The ends were cut back, 1 base at V and 0 bases at J, with 1 base in the middle. Germline V CDR1 and CDR2: LNHDA, SQIVND (reference sequence). This CDR3 reads CASSIGSYNEQFF. The CDR3 DNA is TGTGCCAGTAGTATAGGCTCCTACAATGAGCAGTTCTTC.

The V gene is TRBV18, the J gene TRBJ1-1; D might be TRBD1 (5 bases). CDR3 length: 15 residues. The ends were cut back, 1 base at V and 1 base at J, with 10 bases in the middle. The V gene's germline CDR1 is KGHSH and CDR2 LQKENI. CDR3: CASSPLQGGNTEAFF. CDR3 nucleotides: TGTGCCAGCTCACCACTCCAGGGTGGGAACACTGAAGCTTTCTTT. The variable domain in full, with the rest retrieved from reference TRBV18 and TRBJ1-1, is NAGVMQNPRHLVRRRGQEARLRCSPMKGHSHVYWYRQLPEEGLKFMVYLQKENIIDESGMPKERFSAEFPKEGPSILRIQQVVRGDSAAYFCASSPLQGGNTEAFFGQGTRLTVV.

CDR3 loop: CSASDDNEQFF. DNA of the CDR3: TGCAGTGCTAGTGACGACAATGAGCAGTTCTTC. This rearrangement joins TRBV20-1 to TRBJ2-1; D gene unclear. This CDR3 contains 11 residues. V lost 3 bases and J 5 bases, leaving 5 bases between the germline ends. Germline CDR1 and CDR2: DFQATT and SNEGSKA (reference sequence).

CDR3 sequence reads: CATSRGRQPQHF. The CDR3 DNA reads as TGTGCCACCAGCAGGGGGAGACAGCCCCAGCATTTT. This chain connects TRBV15 to TRBJ1-5; D is undetermined. Between the trimmed V and J ends, which lost 3 bases and 7 bases, there was a span of 7 bases. The V gene's germline CDR1 is LNHNV and CDR2 YYDKDF (reference sequence). CDR3 length equals 12 residues.

CDR3 sequence (DNA): TGTGCCAGCAGCCCCGGACTAGCGGTTTTTTACGAGCAGTACTTC. The encoded protein is CASSPGLAVFYEQYF. The chain is built from TRBV2 and TRBJ2-7, with 10 bases identical to TRBD2. Trimming removed 6 bases from V and 4 bases from J; junction bases left unmatched: 9. This CDR3 comprises 15 residues. Germline V lookup: CDR1 SNHLY, CDR2 FYNNEI.

This rearrangement joins TRBV6-5 to TRBJ1-6, with D uncertain. The germline V gene encodes CDR1 MNHEY and CDR2 SVGAGI. Trimming left V 8 bases short and J 5 bases short, with 10 bases between. The CDR3 is 13 residues long. The CDR3 coding sequence is TGTGCCAGCGGTCCGGGTAATAATTCACCCCTCCACTTT. It yields the protein CASGPGNNSPLHF.

This sequence joins TRBV7-8 and TRBJ2-1; possible D gene TRBD2, 6 bases. Looked up from germline, CDR1 is SGHVS and CDR2 is FQNEAQ. The CDR3 spans 16 residues. With 1 base removed from V and 2 bases from J, the gap between germline ends came to 12 bases. The CDR3 spells CASSLVGGGPYNEQFF. The CDR3 DNA follows: TGTGCCAGCAGCTTAGTAGGAGGAGGGCCCTACAATGAGCAGTTCTTC.

The chain uses TRBV7-9 and TRBJ2-7, with a possible D match to TRBD1 (8 bases). Germline assignment: CDR1 SEHNR and CDR2 FQNEAQ (reference sequence). V dropped 5 bases and J dropped 5 bases, with 16 bases sitting between them. This CDR3 region has 14 residues. The CDR3 loop is CASSRAQGGNEQYF. The CDR3 DNA follows: TGTGCCAGCAGCCGGGCACAGGGGGGGAACGAGCAGTACTTC.

The gene calls are TRBV27 and TRBJ2-7, with a weak D call TRBD2 (5 bases). This CDR3 has 13 residues. Trimming shortened V by 6 bases and J by 0 bases, and 9 bases separated the two germline ends. CDR1 and CDR2 (germline): MNHEY, SMNVEV (reference sequence). The CDR3 reads CASSGLASYEQYF. The CDR3 region has the DNA TGTGCCAGCAGCGGGCTAGCCTCCTACGAGCAGTACTTC.

V gene TRBV6-4 combines with J gene TRBJ1-6; no clear D gene. Germline values: CDR1 MRHNA, CDR2 SNTAGT. Trimming stripped 0 bases from V and 7 bases from J, with 4 bases between. The CDR3 contains 13 residues. DNA of the CDR3: TGTGCCAGCAGTGACTCGACAAATTCACCCCTCCACTTT. It is translated as CASSDSTNSPLHF.

The V and J genes are TRBV5-1 and TRBJ2-2; 14 nucleotides match TRBD2. The junction had 9 bases not matched to a gene; V was cut back by 4 bases and J by 7 bases. From germline, CDR1 is SGHRS and CDR2 YFSETQ. This CDR3 spans 17 amino acids. The CDR3 loop is CASSAGLAGGFIGELFF. CDR3 DNA: TGCGCCAGCAGCGCCGGACTAGCGGGAGGTTTTATCGGGGAGCTGTTTTTT.

The V call is TRBV2, the J call TRBJ2-3; 8 bases align to TRBD2. This CDR3 spans 13 amino acids. Germline V gene sequence: CDR1 SNHLY, CDR2 FYNNEI. The junction had 4 bases not matched to a gene; V was cut back by 9 bases and J by 2 bases. CDR3 loop: CARGTSATDTQYF. The CDR3, as DNA: TGTGCCAGAGGGACTAGTGCCACAGATACGCAGTATTTT.

This chain links TRBV6-1 with TRBJ2-2; D not resolved. In germline, CDR1 is MNHNS, CDR2 SASEGT. V lost 1 base, J lost 1 base, and 10 bases lay in between. The CDR3 extends over 16 amino acids. CDR3 sequence reads: CASSEVYGLNTGELFF. CDR3 coding DNA: TGTGCCAGCAGTGAAGTCTACGGATTGAACACCGGGGAGCTGTTTTTT.

J is TRBJ1-1 and V is TRBV6-5, with D perhaps matching TRBD1 (5 bases). The CDR3 is 15 residues long. The ends were cut back, 10 bases at V and 6 bases at J, with 24 bases in the middle. Germline-derived CDR1 and CDR2 are MNHEY and SVGAGI. The CDR3 DNA is TGTGCCACCACCCAACACGCTCAGGAGGGACCTGAAGCTTTCTTT. Translating gives CATTQHAQEGPEAFF.